The 2 T cell receptor beta chains below all came from one sample that was sequenced in a study of shared clonotypes between healthy human individuals. Assay used: immunoSEQ multiplex PCR; TCRdb lists only in-frame clones, some missing. Altogether 1.4 million or so clones are present, roughly 98.5% being singletons, with the ten largest covering 0.36%. Sequencing was carried out using naive CD4+ T cells sorted from blood. Subset indicated: CD45RA+ positively selected. These receptors all come from a man aged 25-45 years in good health.

The chain uses TRBV9 and TRBJ2-7, with D uncertain. The germline V and J ends were trimmed by 0 bases and 3 bases, with 13 bases remaining between them. Per the germline V gene, CDR1 is SGDLS and CDR2 is YYNGEE. The CDR3 sequence is 15 residues long. CDR3 nucleotides: TGTGCCAGCAGCGTAGCTTCGGGTGGGGACTACGAGCAGTACTTC. This gives the protein CASSVASGGDYEQYF.

The rearrangement uses TRBV5-4 and TRBJ1-4; unclear D gene. With 2 bases removed from V and 4 bases from J, the gap between germline ends came to 9 bases. Germline V gene data show CDR1 as SGHNT and CDR2 as YYREEE (reference sequence). The CDR3 spans 14 residues. The CDR3, as DNA: TGTGCCAGCAGCTTTTCTGGGGTTAATGAAAAACTGTTTTTT. Translation: CASSFSGVNEKLFF. Combining the CDR3 with reference TRBV5-4 and TRBJ1-4 gives the whole variable domain ETGVTQSPTHLIKTRGQQVTLRCSSQSGHNTVSWYQQALGQGPQFIFQYYREEENGRGNFPPRFSGLQFPNYSSELNVNALELDDSALYLCASSFSGVNEKLFFGSGTQLSVL.